The 21 T cell receptor beta chains presented below share a single source sample, sequenced in a study of shared clonotypes between healthy human individuals. TCRdb's copy holds only in-frame clones and misses some; the assay was immunoSEQ multiplex PCR. The sample includes hundreds of thousands of clones, under 80% of them seen just once. The sequencing input was memory CD4+ T cells sorted from blood. The subset here: CD45RA-negative fraction. These receptors all come from a woman aged 25 to 39 in good health.

The rearrangement links TRBV29-1 to TRBJ1-5; TRBD1 agrees at 8 bases. Germline V gene lookup returns CDR1 SQVTM and CDR2 ANQGSEA. J was trimmed by 3 bases and V by 4 bases; bases with no gene match: 8. CDR3 length equals 15 residues. CDR3 residues: CSVVTGGSPNQPQHF. The CDR3 nucleotides read TGCAGCGTTGTTACAGGGGGTTCCCCCAATCAGCCCCAGCATTTT.

V and J are TRBV5-1 and TRBJ2-1; D remains ambiguous. The CDR3 has 14 amino acids. Germline V gives CDR1 SGHRS, CDR2 YFSETQ. Deletions cut 0 bases from V and 4 bases from J, with 8 bases between. CDR3 in amino acids: CASSLGADYNEQFF. Here the CDR3 DNA reads TGCGCCAGCAGCTTGGGGGCCGATTACAATGAGCAGTTCTTC.

The V and J genes are TRBV5-6 and TRBJ2-2, with D perhaps TRBD2 (6 bases). Trimming shortened V by 3 bases and J by 6 bases, and 18 bases separated the two germline ends. Germline values: CDR1 SGHDT, CDR2 YYEEEE. The CDR3 runs to 16 residues. The CDR3 loop is CASSSGLLKRSGELFF. In DNA form, the CDR3 reads TGTGCCAGCAGCTCGGGACTTCTAAAACGTTCCGGGGAGCTGTTTTTT.

This clone was picked up a small number of times. This chain uses TRBV28 with TRBJ1-3; no definite D call. Germline CDR1 reads MDHEN; CDR2 reads SYDVKM. Trimming took off 8 bases at V and 3 bases at J, with 11 bases between the two ends. The CDR3 is 13 amino acids. CDR3 coding DNA: TGTGCCAGCGGCCGGGGATTTGGAAACACCATATATTTT. It yields the protein CASGRGFGNTIYF. The variable domain in full, with the rest retrieved from reference TRBV28 and TRBJ1-3, is DVKVTQSSRYLVKRTGEKVFLECVQDMDHENMFWYRQDPGLGLRLIYFSYDVKMKEKGDIPEGYSVSREKKERFSLILESASTNQTSMYLCASGRGFGNTIYFGEGSWLTVV.

With regard to this clone: The sample contains more than one DNA sequence encoding this CDR3. This chain links TRBV2 with TRBJ2-1; 14 bases map to TRBD2. Germline CDR1 SNHLY, CDR2 FYNNEI. The CDR3 runs to 13 residues. Germline trimming cut 8 bases from V and 9 bases from J; bases unmatched to any gene: 3. CDR3 DNA: TGTGCCAGCCGGGGGACTAGCGGGAGTGAGCAGTTCTTC. It codes for CASRGTSGSEQFF. The whole variable domain, filled in from reference TRBV2 and TRBJ2-1, reads EPEVTQTPSHQVTQMGQEVILRCVPISNHLYFYWYRQILGQKVEFLVSFYNNEISEKSEIFDDQFSVERPDGSNFTLKIRSTKLEDSAMYFCASRGTSGSEQFFGPGTRLTVL.

J is TRBJ2-2 and V is TRBV2; 9 nucleotides match TRBD1. J gave up 2 bases and V 6 bases, and 7 bases lay outside the gene matches. This CDR3 is 16 amino acids long. Germline-derived CDR1 and CDR2 are SNHLY and FYNNEI. CDR3 in amino acids: CASRALTGGNTGELFF. CDR3 coding DNA: TGTGCCAGCAGAGCCCTAACAGGGGGCAACACCGGGGAGCTGTTTTTT.

The chain carries TRBV4-1 and TRBJ2-5; no clear D. Germline CDR1 reads MGHRA; CDR2 reads YSYEKL. V was shortened by 4 bases and J by 2 bases, with 17 bases between the two germline ends. The CDR3 is 16 residues long. Written as DNA, the CDR3 is TGCGCCAGCAGCCGCATAGGCGTGGGCGAACAAGAGACCCAGTACTTC. Amino acids: CASSRIGVGEQETQYF.

This chain joins TRBV5-4 and TRBJ2-1; either TRBD1 or TRBD2 may fit D (6 bases each). The ends were cut back, 4 bases at V and 3 bases at J, with 23 bases in the middle. CDR1 is SGHNT and CDR2 is YYREEE in the germline V gene (reference sequence). CDR3 length: 18 residues. CDR3 sequence reads: CASSLQTRTGGGYNEQFF. DNA of the CDR3: TGTGCCAGCAGCCTTCAAACCCGCACTGGAGGGGGCTACAATGAGCAGTTCTTC.

The CDR3 loop reads CASSLAHRRVKETQYF. For the CDR3, the DNA is TGTGCCAGCAGCTTAGCGCACCGGCGGGTGAAGGAGACCCAGTACTTC. The J gene is TRBJ2-5, the V gene TRBV7-6; a possible D gene is TRBD2 (5 bases). Germline V gene data show CDR1 as SGHVS and CDR2 as FNYEAQ. Between the trimmed V and J ends, which lost 0 bases and 5 bases, there was a span of 16 bases. This CDR3 contains 16 residues.

This rearrangement joins TRBV30 to TRBJ1-5; D is unresolved. The germline CDR1 and CDR2 sequences are GTSNPN and SVGIG (reference sequence). CDR3 size: 15 residues. V was trimmed by 0 bases and J by 4 bases, leaving 13 bases between them. The CDR3: CAWSVMGQQNQPQHF. Written as DNA, the CDR3 is TGTGCCTGGAGTGTGATGGGCCAACAAAATCAGCCCCAGCATTTT.

The chain recombines TRBV18 with TRBJ2-3, with D unclear. This CDR3 is built from 14 residues. Trimming cost V 2 bases and J 3 bases, with 9 bases left between them. Germline V gene sequence: CDR1 KGHSH, CDR2 LQKENI. CDR3 region: CASSPIRATDTQYF. CDR3 nucleotide sequence: TGTGCCAGCTCACCAATAAGGGCTACAGATACGCAGTATTTT.

The table lists this clone with a few counts. The gene calls are TRBV27 and TRBJ2-2, with TRBD2 as a possible D gene (5 bases). The V end lost 9 bases, the J end lost 4 bases, and 15 bases lay between the germline ends. The germline V gene encodes CDR1 MNHEY and CDR2 SMNVEV (reference sequence). This CDR3 has 14 residues. The CDR3 nucleotides read TGTGCCAGTTCCGCGGGTTGGGGCACCGGGGAGCTGTTTTTT. Its protein product is CASSAGWGTGELFF.

V and J are TRBV14 and TRBJ1-2; possibly TRBD1 for D (5 bases). The CDR3 contains 19 residues. The germline V gene has CDR1 SGHDN and CDR2 FVKESK. V gave up 1 base and J gave up 4 bases, with 25 bases separating them. The CDR3 region is CASSQGGIPSGDGSYGYTF. CDR3 bases: TGTGCCAGCAGCCAAGGAGGAATCCCCAGTGGGGACGGCAGCTATGGCTACACCTTC.

The V gene is TRBV2, the J gene TRBJ1-2, with TRBD1 matching over 10 bases. The germline V gene encodes CDR1 SNHLY and CDR2 FYNNEI. V lost 8 bases, J lost 8 bases, and 14 bases stayed unmatched. The CDR3 runs 15 residues. This CDR3 reads CASCGASGTGDGYTF. DNA of the CDR3: TGTGCCAGCTGCGGGGCCTCCGGGACAGGGGACGGCTACACCTTC.

V and J are TRBV4-1 and TRBJ2-1; TRBD2 matches at 11 bases. The length of the CDR3 is 16 residues. The germline V gene has CDR1 MGHRA and CDR2 YSYEKL. V trimming: 4 bases; J trimming: 12 bases; junction bases outside the gene matches: 14. The CDR3: CASSPDRLAGPAMQFF. The CDR3, as DNA: TGCGCCAGCAGCCCCGACCGACTAGCGGGACCGGCGATGCAGTTCTTC.

V is TRBV7-9 and J is TRBJ1-1; D uncertain. The V gene lost 1 base and the J gene lost 7 bases, with 13 bases spanning the gap. The CDR3 runs 14 residues. In germline, CDR1 is SEHNR, CDR2 FQNEAQ (reference sequence). CDR3 in DNA: TGTGCCAGCAGCTTAGATTTGATCGGGAGTGAAGCTTTCTTT. Amino acid sequence: CASSLDLIGSEAFF.

The V call is TRBV11-2, the J call TRBJ2-7, with 9 bases lining up with TRBD1. Germline-derived CDR1 and CDR2 are SGHAT and FQNNGV. Losses at the gene ends were 5 bases for V and 6 bases for J; bases not matched to a gene: 8. This CDR3 contains 14 residues. The CDR3 region is CASSTDRGLGEQYF. The DNA of the CDR3 is TGTGCCAGCAGCACGGACAGGGGCCTAGGCGAGCAGTACTTC.

This CDR3 is CASSRDKRGLGTQYF. DNA of the CDR3: TGTGCCAGCAGCCGGGATAAGAGGGGGCTGGGGACCCAGTACTTC. This chain joins TRBV11-2 and TRBJ2-5, with 7 bases matching TRBD1. Germline CDR1 reads SGHAT; CDR2 reads FQNNGV. CDR3 length: 15 residues. J lost 7 bases, V lost 5 bases, and 13 bases had no gene match.

The V and J genes are TRBV11-2 and TRBJ2-5, with D uncertain. This CDR3 spans 15 amino acids. V gave up 1 base and J gave up 2 bases, with 11 bases separating them. CDR1 and CDR2 (germline): SGHAT, FQNNGV. CDR3 amino acids: CASSLVLSMQETQYF. For the CDR3, the DNA is TGTGCCAGCAGCTTAGTACTCAGTATGCAAGAGACCCAGTACTTC.

The chain combines TRBV28 with TRBJ2-6; the D gene could be TRBD1 or TRBD2 (6 bases each). This CDR3 region has 18 residues. Germline CDR1 is MDHEN and CDR2 is SYDVKM. Trimming stripped 1 base from V and 1 base from J, with 14 bases between. The CDR3 here is CASSLFRGRDSGANVLTF. In nucleotides, the CDR3 is TGTGCCAGCAGTTTATTTCGGGGGCGCGATTCTGGGGCCAACGTCCTGACTTTC. Using reference TRBV28 and TRBJ2-6 for the parts outside the CDR3, the full variable domain is DVKVTQSSRYLVKRTGEKVFLECVQDMDHENMFWYRQDPGLGLRLIYFSYDVKMKEKGDIPEGYSVSREKKERFSLILESASTNQTSMYLCASSLFRGRDSGANVLTFGAGSRLTVL.

The CDR3 bases are TGTGCCAGCTCCCCTGACTCTGTCTACACCTTC. Its protein is CASSPDSVYTF. The chain has TRBV18 and TRBJ1-2; D unresolved. This CDR3 region has 11 residues. V lost 6 bases to trimming and J lost 10 bases, with 12 bases between them. CDR1 KGHSH and CDR2 LQKENI come from the germline V gene.